Reported below is one T cell receptor (beta chain). Its antigen is undetermined. Primers used in a second PCR of roughly 6 to 12 cycles were a sample-barcoded 5' primer and a J-beta primer mix. TCRdb re-derived calls from the 5' RACE reads in MiXCR, one entry per CDR3 protein. The sample lists roughly 800,000 distinct CDR3 sequences, approximately 25% occurring once. The data stem from a study of blood T cells in healthy people across ages. General study results and limits: The long-lived group displayed more naive CD4+ cells, plus higher diversity, than the aged donors did.

CDR3 length: 15 amino acids. V dropped 4 bases and J dropped 1 base, with 14 bases sitting between them. Germline CDR1 reads SGHRS; CDR2 reads YFSETQ. The data also belong to a second study, concerning T cells of mothers and their children. That report notes: T cell clones that were persistent and microchimeric went undetected.

This sequence was found in a boy aged 5-17 years in good health. The sequencing input was blood. The chain couples TRBV5-1 to TRBJ2-5; D remains ambiguous. The DNA for the CDR3 is TGCGCCAGCAGCCCCCAGGTGGAGCTCCAAGAGACCCAGTACTTC. Translating gives CASSPQVELQETQYF.